What follows are 25 T cell receptor beta chains derived from one specimen sequenced in a study of CD8+ T cells in alopecia areata. RNA was extracted and reverse transcribed into cDNA as the sequencing template. TCRdb keeps only in-frame clones here, not all; method: immunoSEQ multiplex PCR. The table has about 100,000 clones, under 65% seen once. Sequenced sample: NKG2D-low CD8+ T cells sorted from blood. Source of these receptors: a human donor with alopecia areata.

The V and J genes are TRBV9 and TRBJ2-3; D might be TRBD1 or TRBD2, each matching 5 bases. The CDR3 contains 16 residues. V lost 1 base and J lost 4, with 16 bases in between. Germline V gene lookup returns CDR1 SGDLS and CDR2 YYNGEE. The CDR3 DNA follows: TGTGCCAGCAGCGTATCCCGGCAACGGGGACCAGATACGCAGTATTTT. Translation gives CASSVSRQRGPDTQYF.

The chain employs TRBV13 and TRBJ1-1; D remains ambiguous. Germline CDR1 is PRHDT and CDR2 is FYEKMQ (reference sequence). There are 12 residues in the CDR3. The V end lost 5 bases, the J end lost 6 bases, and 10 bases lay between the germline ends. CDR3 amino acids: CASSNSLAEAFF. CDR3 nucleotides: TGTGCCAGCAGCAACTCCTTAGCTGAAGCTTTCTTT. The variable domain in full, completed from reference TRBV13 and TRBJ1-1, reads AAGVIQSPRHLIKEKRETATLKCYPIPRHDTVYWYQQGPGQDPQFLISFYEKMQSDKGSIPDRFSAQQFSDYHSELNMSSLELGDSALYFCASSNSLAEAFFGQGTRLTVV.

The CDR3, as DNA: TGTGCCAGCAGTGAATTTATTTTGGCTGGAGAGACCCAGTACTTC. Amino acids: CASSEFILAGETQYF. This rearrangement joins TRBV25-1 to TRBJ2-5; D remains unclear. CDR1 and CDR2 (germline): MGHDK, SYGVNS. The V end lost 1 base, the J end lost 4 bases, and 13 bases lay between the germline ends. The CDR3 consists of 15 residues.

The rearrangement links TRBV2 to TRBJ1-2; 10 bases are a match to TRBD1. This CDR3 has 18 amino acids. Losses at the gene ends were 4 bases for V and 0 bases for J; bases not matched to a gene: 11. The germline gives CDR1 SNHLY, CDR2 FYNNEI. CDR3 bases: TGTGCCAGCAGTGGACCAAGACAGGGGGCCGGAGCTAACTATGGCTACACCTTC. Translating it yields CASSGPRQGAGANYGYTF. The full variable domain, rest sourced from reference TRBV2 and TRBJ1-2, is EPEVTQTPSHQVTQMGQEVILRCVPISNHLYFYWYRQILGQKVEFLVSFYNNEISEKSEIFDDQFSVERPDGSNFTLKIRSTKLEDSAMYFCASSGPRQGAGANYGYTFGSGTRLTVV.

The chain combines TRBV5-1 with TRBJ2-3, with unresolved D. V was cut by 2 bases and J by 0 bases, with 13 bases left in between. CDR1 and CDR2 from the germline V gene are SGHRS and YFSETQ. The length of the CDR3 is 16 residues. The CDR3 is CASSLGAEASTDTQYF. CDR3 coding DNA: TGCGCCAGCAGCTTAGGAGCTGAAGCTAGCACAGATACGCAGTATTTT.

The V and J genes are TRBV5-1 and TRBJ1-1, with TRBD1 as a possible D gene (5 bases). This CDR3 contains 15 residues. V lost 0 bases to trimming and J lost 1 base, with 10 bases between them. Germline CDR1 is SGHRS and CDR2 is YFSETQ. CDR3 protein: CASSLGARENTEAFF. CDR3 nucleotides: TGCGCCAGCAGCTTGGGAGCCAGGGAGAACACTGAAGCTTTCTTT.

This clone is a singleton in its sample. The J gene is TRBJ2-7, the V gene TRBV6-6; D remains ambiguous. The germline V gene has CDR1 MNHNY and CDR2 SVGAGI (reference sequence). The CDR3 totals 15 residues. V lost 6 bases and J 6 bases, leaving 21 bases between the germline ends. In DNA form, the CDR3 reads TGTGCCAGCAGCCGCCTCGATCTAAGCCGCGGCGAGCAGTACTTC. Residues: CASSRLDLSRGEQYF.

V usage is TRBV7-9 and J usage is TRBJ2-1; 10 nucleotides match TRBD2. Germline V gene sequence: CDR1 SEHNR, CDR2 FQNEAQ (reference sequence). The CDR3 is 17 residues long. V shed 4 bases and J 1 base; nucleotides not matched to a gene: 7. CDR3 DNA sequence: TGTGCCAGCAGCTCCCGGGTAGCGGGAGGATCCTACAATGAGCAGTTCTTC. It specifies CASSSRVAGGSYNEQFF.

The chain recombines TRBV29-1 with TRBJ1-4, with unresolved D. This CDR3 comprises 14 residues. The germline V gene has CDR1 SQVTM and CDR2 ANQGSEA. Trimming removed 0 bases from V and 2 bases from J, with 7 bases in between. CDR3 in amino acids: CSVEEQKTNEKLFF. CDR3 DNA: TGCAGCGTTGAAGAGCAGAAGACTAATGAAAAACTGTTTTTT.

V gene TRBV11-2 combines with J gene TRBJ2-7; possible D gene TRBD2, 5 bases. The V end was cut by 8 bases, the J end by 0 bases, with 11 bases between. The germline V gene encodes CDR1 SGHAT and CDR2 FQNNGV. The CDR3 has 13 residues. Here the CDR3 DNA reads TGTGCCAGCCGGGATCTCAGCTCCTACGAGCAGTACTTC. Translating gives CASRDLSSYEQYF.

There are a few counts of this clone. V is TRBV13 and J is TRBJ2-1; D unresolved. Trimming cost V 2 bases and J 9 bases, with 8 bases left between them. CDR3 length equals 12 residues. Germline V gene lookup returns CDR1 PRHDT and CDR2 FYEKMQ (reference sequence). The CDR3 DNA is TGTGCCAGCAGCTTATCAAGTGGTGAGCAGTTCTTC. It codes for CASSLSSGEQFF.

The sample holds many counts of this clone. The chain carries TRBV5-1 and TRBJ1-3, with D perhaps TRBD1 (6 bases). Trimming stripped 4 bases from V and 2 bases from J, with 16 bases between. This CDR3 contains 16 residues. Germline-derived CDR1 and CDR2 are SGHRS and YFSETQ. CDR3 region: CASSERSGGPGNTIYF. The DNA of the CDR3 is TGCGCCAGCAGCGAACGCTCCGGGGGGCCTGGAAACACCATATATTTT.

This chain joins TRBV27 and TRBJ1-1, with D tentatively TRBD1 (5 bases). The germline V gene encodes CDR1 MNHEY and CDR2 SMNVEV (reference sequence). V lost 3 bases and J lost 7, with 9 bases in between. The CDR3 totals 12 residues. Here the CDR3 reads CASSLGGGEAFF. The DNA of the CDR3 is TGTGCCAGCAGTTTGGGGGGGGGTGAAGCTTTCTTT.

The rearrangement links TRBV6-5 to TRBJ1-1; D is possibly TRBD1 (5 bases). V was shortened by 4 bases and J by 1 base, with 10 bases between the two germline ends. CDR1 and CDR2 (germline): MNHEY, SVGAGI. This CDR3 spans 14 amino acids. DNA for the CDR3: TGTGCCAGCAGTTCCCAGGGAAAGAACACTGAAGCTTTCTTT. Amino acids: CASSSQGKNTEAFF.

Only one count was recorded for this clone. V usage is TRBV7-8 and J usage is TRBJ2-3, with a possible D match to TRBD2 (8 bases). The V end lost 4 bases, the J end lost 3 bases, and 14 bases lay between the germline ends. CDR3 size: 15 residues. CDR1 SGHVS and CDR2 FQNEAQ come from the germline V gene. The CDR3 is CASSSGGTRTDTQYF. The CDR3 DNA reads TGTGCCAGCAGCTCAGGGGGGACTAGGACAGATACGCAGTATTTT.

J is TRBJ1-1 and V is TRBV29-1, with D perhaps TRBD1 (6 bases). CDR3 size: 12 residues. V lost 8 bases, J lost 4 bases, and 14 bases lay in between. The V gene's germline CDR1 is SQVTM and CDR2 ANQGSEA. The CDR3 bases are TGCAGCTCCTTGGGAGGGGGCACTGAAGCTTTCTTT. Its translation: CSSLGGGTEAFF.

The chain couples TRBV27 to TRBJ2-5, with no clear D. This CDR3 comprises 15 residues. Germline-derived CDR1 and CDR2 are MNHEY and SMNVEV (reference sequence). V dropped 0 bases and J dropped 1 base, with 9 bases sitting between them. Here the CDR3 reads CASSLSVIFQETQYF. DNA for the CDR3: TGTGCCAGCAGTTTATCGGTGATTTTCCAAGAGACCCAGTACTTC.

In this sample, this clone turned up a few times. The gene calls are TRBV30 and TRBJ2-3; 9 nucleotides align to TRBD2. Germline V gene sequence: CDR1 GTSNPN, CDR2 SVGIG (reference sequence). V shed 4 bases, J shed 2 bases, and the junction held 7 bases outside the gene matches. The CDR3 sequence is 15 residues long. The CDR3 DNA follows: TGTGCCTGGAACAAAGCGGGAGGCTTCACAGATACGCAGTATTTT. It encodes CAWNKAGGFTDTQYF.

This clone was detected only a few times. The genes are TRBV7-2 and TRBJ1-2; D gene uncertain. V was pared by 7 bases and J by 3 bases, with 9 bases between. The germline gives CDR1 SGHTA, CDR2 FQGNSA. This CDR3 has 12 residues. The CDR3 region has the DNA TGTGCCAGCACCCAAGACCACTATGGCTACACCTTC. Translating it yields CASTQDHYGYTF.

The chain is built from TRBV14 and TRBJ2-7, with D uncertain. Trimming pared 0 bases from V and 4 bases from J, leaving 7 bases between. The CDR3 consists of 13 residues. Germline CDR1 reads SGHDN; CDR2 reads FVKESK. CDR3 amino acids: CASSQEVQYEQYF. The DNA of the CDR3 is TGTGCCAGCAGCCAAGAGGTACAGTACGAGCAGTACTTC.

Only a few counts were recorded for this clone. J is TRBJ2-1 and V is TRBV5-1; D is uncertain. The CDR3 is made up of 13 amino acids. Deletions cut 5 bases from V and 5 bases from J, with 11 bases between. From germline, CDR1 is SGHRS and CDR2 YFSETQ. DNA of the CDR3: TGCGCCAGCAGTAAGCTGGACGACAATGAGCAGTTCTTC. Its translation is CASSKLDDNEQFF.

This chain links TRBV25-1 with TRBJ2-7, with a weak D call TRBD2 (5 bases). V lost 3 bases, J lost 2 bases, and 11 bases lay in between. CDR1 is MGHDK and CDR2 is SYGVNS in the germline V gene. This CDR3 has 14 amino acids. The chain's CDR3 is CASSDGVAPYEQYF. The CDR3 DNA sequence: TGTGCCAGCAGTGACGGGGTCGCTCCCTACGAGCAGTACTTC.

This clone appeared a few times. This chain joins TRBV7-6 and TRBJ2-7, with a tentative D call TRBD2 (6 bases). This CDR3 is built from 14 residues. In germline, CDR1 is SGHVS, CDR2 FNYEAQ. Trimming cost V 5 bases and J 7 bases, with 18 bases left between them. As DNA, the CDR3 is TGTGCCAGCAGCGGGGTAGCGGATTCGGGGGAGCAGTACTTC. It specifies CASSGVADSGEQYF.

This chain links TRBV7-9 with TRBJ2-1; TRBD2 aligns across 14 bases. The germline V gene has CDR1 SEHNR and CDR2 FQNEAQ (reference sequence). This CDR3 is 16 amino acids long. The V and J ends lost 8 bases and 9 bases, in that order; junction bases with no gene match: 12. CDR3: CASRGTSGSSGREQFF. CDR3 nucleotides: TGTGCCAGCCGAGGGACTAGCGGGAGCTCGGGACGTGAGCAGTTCTTC. The variable domain in full, with the rest retrieved from reference TRBV7-9 and TRBJ2-1, is DTGVSQNPRHKITKRGQNVTFRCDPISEHNRLYWYRQTLGQGPEFLTYFQNEAQLEKSRLLSDRFSAERPKGSFSTLEIQRTEQGDSAMYLCASRGTSGSSGREQFFGPGTRLTVL.

This clone was detected a few times. The chain couples TRBV10-3 to TRBJ2-1; D gene unclear. There are 15 residues in the CDR3. With 4 bases removed from V and 2 bases from J, the gap between germline ends came to 12 bases. Germline CDR1 reads ENHRY; CDR2 reads SYGVKD. Here the CDR3 reads CAISVPRGTYNEQFF. The CDR3 DNA reads TGTGCCATCAGTGTACCTCGCGGCACCTACAATGAGCAGTTCTTC.